The 9 T cell receptor beta chains given below trace back to one sample, sequenced in a study of shared clonotypes between healthy human individuals. Method: immunoSEQ multiplex PCR; TCRdb's copy keeps in-frame clones and lacks some. The table has about 2.3 million clones, 85% to 95% seen once; the top ten hold 0.37%. The sequencing sample was made of naive CD4+ T cells from PBMCs. Subset noted: CD45RA+ positively selected. These receptors were obtained from a man between 18 and 35 years old in good health. Some clones in this sample may be carry-over from other donors' samples.

This clone occurred once. V gene TRBV11-2 combines with J gene TRBJ1-3, with a possible D match to TRBD1 (5 bases). V gave up 4 bases and J gave up 1 base, with 8 bases separating them. Germline V gene sequence: CDR1 SGHAT, CDR2 FQNNGV. The CDR3 consists of 14 residues. The CDR3 nucleotides read TGTGCCAGCAGCTCGGGGCTTTCTGGAAACACCATATATTTT. Encoded protein: CASSSGLSGNTIYF. Based on the CDR3 plus reference TRBV11-2 and TRBJ1-3, the full variable domain is EAGVAQSPRYKIIEKRQSVAFWCNPISGHATLYWYQQILGQGPKLLIQFQNNGVVDDSQLPKDRFSAERLKGVDSTLKIQPAKLEDSAVYLCASSSGLSGNTIYFGEGSWLTVV.

The V call is TRBV27, the J call TRBJ2-2, with a possible D match to TRBD1 (5 bases). Trimming pared 5 bases from V and 7 bases from J, leaving 8 bases between. From germline, CDR1 is MNHEY and CDR2 SMNVEV (reference sequence). The CDR3 extends over 12 amino acids. CDR3 coding DNA: TGTGCCAGCAGTAGAGACAGCGGGGAGCTGTTTTTT. It codes for CASSRDSGELFF.

This clone was observed once. The chain couples TRBV10-3 to TRBJ2-3; possibly TRBD2 for D (6 bases). Germline loops: CDR1 ENHRY, CDR2 SYGVKD. This CDR3 is 14 amino acids long. V lost 8 bases to trimming and J lost 1 base, with 13 bases between them. The CDR3 is CAIYSGMGTDTQYF. The CDR3 region has the DNA TGTGCCATCTATAGCGGCATGGGCACAGATACGCAGTATTTT.

The chain employs TRBV27 and TRBJ2-2; TRBD1 matches at 8 bases. The V segment lost 5 bases and the J segment 1 base; nucleotides outside the gene matches: 15. The CDR3 runs to 19 residues. Germline CDR1 MNHEY, CDR2 SMNVEV (reference sequence). CDR3 nucleotide sequence: TGTGCCAGCAGTCCCACCATCCTCTACAGGGGGTGGAACACCGGGGAGCTGTTTTTT. Its protein is CASSPTILYRGWNTGELFF.

CDR3 in DNA: TGTGCCAGCTCACCACCAGGACAGGGAGGCTACACCTTC. This encodes CASSPPGQGGYTF. The chain is built from TRBV18 and TRBJ1-2; 8 nucleotides agree with TRBD1. This CDR3 has 13 residues. CDR1 and CDR2 from the germline V gene are KGHSH and LQKENI. Trimming took 0 bases from V and 8 from J; bases not matched to a gene: 2. The full variable domain, its missing parts supplied by reference TRBV18 and TRBJ1-2, is NAGVMQNPRHLVRRRGQEARLRCSPMKGHSHVYWYRQLPEEGLKFMVYLQKENIIDESGMPKERFSAEFPKEGPSILRIQQVVRGDSAAYFCASSPPGQGGYTFGSGTRLTVV.

The chain is built from TRBV7-9 and TRBJ1-4; D gene unclear. Per germline, CDR1 SEHNR and CDR2 FQNEAQ (reference sequence). CDR3 length: 15 residues. The V end was cut by 0 bases, the J end by 1 base, with 6 bases between. The DNA for the CDR3 is TGTGCCAGCAGCTTAGCGCTCGAAACTAATGAAAAACTGTTTTTT. It specifies CASSLALETNEKLFF.

The J gene is TRBJ1-3, the V gene TRBV2; D is perhaps TRBD1 (6 bases). Trimming cost V 3 bases and J 4 bases, with 10 bases left between them. Germline CDR1 is SNHLY and CDR2 is FYNNEI. The CDR3 is 14 amino acids. The CDR3 DNA reads as TGTGCCAGCAGTGATCGCAGGGGCGGAAACACCATATATTTT. Protein product: CASSDRRGGNTIYF.

This chain connects TRBV2 to TRBJ2-5; the match to TRBD2 covers 16 bases. There are 16 residues in the CDR3. V was clipped by 7 bases and J by 4 bases; unmatched bases: 6. Germline V gives CDR1 SNHLY, CDR2 FYNNEI. CDR3 in amino acids: CASMRGLAGGLETQYF. CDR3 DNA sequence: TGTGCCAGCATGAGGGGACTAGCGGGAGGGTTAGAGACCCAGTACTTC.

Only one count was recorded for this clone. CDR3 protein: CASRLARGPYGYTF. CDR3 DNA: TGTGCCAGCAGACTGGCCAGGGGGCCCTATGGCTACACCTTC. The chain is built from TRBV28 and TRBJ1-2; 8 bases agree with TRBD1. Trimming at V came to 6 bases and at J to 4 bases, leaving 7 bases not matched to a gene. Germline V gene sequence: CDR1 MDHEN, CDR2 SYDVKM. The CDR3 totals 14 residues.